The 32 T cell receptor beta chains below were found in one sample sequenced in a study of blood T cell repertoires in COVID-19. TCRdb keeps only in-frame clones here, not all; method: immunoSEQ multiplex PCR. Of about 200,000 clones in the sample, around 87% were seen once. The source material was peripheral blood. The receptor source for this set is a man in his sixties with acute or convalescent COVID-19.

The chain joins TRBV7-9 to TRBJ1-2, with 9 bases identical to TRBD1. Germline V gene data show CDR1 as SEHNR and CDR2 as FQNEAQ (reference sequence). The V and J ends lost 3 bases and 8 bases, in that order; junction bases with no gene match: 10. This CDR3 has 15 amino acids. The CDR3 nucleotides read TGTGCCAGCAGCTTGGATCGAAGGACAGGGGACGGCTACACCTTC. Protein product: CASSLDRRTGDGYTF.

This clone appeared a few times. The chain is built from TRBV6-6 and TRBJ2-7; 10 bases agree with TRBD1. The CDR3 spans 14 residues. After removal of 5 bases from V and 2 bases from J, the junction contained 3 bases not matched to a gene. Germline-derived CDR1 and CDR2 are MNHNY and SVGAGI (reference sequence). The CDR3, as DNA: TGTGCCAGCAGTCCGGGACAGGGGACCTACGAGCAGTACTTC. It encodes CASSPGQGTYEQYF.

Points on this clone: The sample carries other DNA sequences with the same CDR3. This chain links TRBV5-1 with TRBJ2-1; 7 nucleotides match TRBD1. Germline-derived CDR1 and CDR2 are SGHRS and YFSETQ. The CDR3 runs to 14 residues. V lost 0 bases, J lost 3 bases, and 0 bases stayed unmatched. This CDR3 is CASSLGQGYNEQFF. CDR3 DNA: TGCGCCAGCAGCTTGGGACAGGGCTACAATGAGCAGTTCTTC.

This clone was seen only once. V and J are TRBV5-5 and TRBJ1-1, with D unclear. CDR1 is SGHKS, CDR2 YYEKEE, per germline (reference sequence). This CDR3 comprises 14 residues. V was cut by 2 bases and J by 1 base, with 9 bases left in between. The CDR3 sequence: CASSFLGRNTEAFF. CDR3 in DNA: TGTGCCAGCAGCTTTCTAGGGAGGAACACTGAAGCTTTCTTT.

The J gene is TRBJ2-5, the V gene TRBV14; no reliable D call. The J call could be wrong; TRBJ2-7 is a better fit for the DNA end. The CDR3 consists of 13 residues. CDR1 is SGHDN and CDR2 is FVKESK in the germline V gene. As DNA, the CDR3 is TGTGCCAGCAGCCAAGGTCTCGGGTACGAGCAGTACTTC. As protein: CASSQGLGYEQYF.

J is TRBJ2-2 and V is TRBV4-1; tentative D call: TRBD1 (6 bases). Germline V gene sequence: CDR1 MGHRA, CDR2 YSYEKL. V was clipped by 0 bases and J by 7 bases, with 12 bases between them. This CDR3 has 15 amino acids. The CDR3 coding sequence is TGCGCCAGCAGCCAAGATAGGCAGGGGTTCGGGGAGCTGTTTTTT. As protein: CASSQDRQGFGELFF.

The V gene is TRBV7-2, the J gene TRBJ2-5; 15 nucleotides agree with TRBD2. CDR3 length: 16 amino acids. V lost 5 bases to trimming and J lost 4 bases; unmatched junction nucleotides: 5. In germline, CDR1 is SGHTA, CDR2 FQGNSA. Written as DNA, the CDR3 is TGTGCCAGCAGCAAGGGACTAGCGGGGGGTCGAGAGACCCAGTACTTC. Its protein is CASSKGLAGGRETQYF.

The V gene is TRBV5-5, the J gene TRBJ2-5, with a weak D call TRBD1 (7 bases). Germline V CDR1 and CDR2: SGHKS, YYEKEE (reference sequence). The CDR3 loop spans 13 amino acids. The V gene lost 10 bases and the J gene lost 2 bases, with 15 bases spanning the gap. The CDR3 loop is CASAGGTQETQYF. CDR3 coding DNA: TGTGCCTCCGCAGGGGGGACGCAAGAGACCCAGTACTTC.

This clone has only one observation. This chain uses TRBV16 with TRBJ1-3, with D unresolved. The germline CDR1 and CDR2 sequences are KGHSY and FQNENV. Trimming removed 4 bases at V and 2 bases at J, with 12 bases between. The CDR3 length is 15 residues. CDR3 bases: TGTGCCAGCAGCCCCAACATCATGACTGGAAACACCATATATTTT. Amino acids: CASSPNIMTGNTIYF.

This sequence joins TRBV4-2 and TRBJ2-7, with 9 bases fitting TRBD2. CDR1 and CDR2 (germline): LGHNA, YNFKEQ. Trimming cost V 4 bases and J 6 bases; bases outside gene matches: 10. CDR3 size: 15 residues. The CDR3 DNA reads as TGTGCCAGCAGCCCCAGCGGGGGGCCGGTCGCCGAGCAGTACTTC. Translating it yields CASSPSGGPVAEQYF.

The rearrangement joins TRBV9 to TRBJ2-4; D is possibly TRBD2 (5 bases). Germline CDR1 reads SGDLS; CDR2 reads YYNGEE. Trimming took 0 bases from V and 1 from J, leaving 14 bases between them. This CDR3 has 17 residues. The CDR3 coding sequence is TGTGCCAGCAGCGTAGATCCAGGTCCGGGGGCCAAAAACATTCAGTACTTC. This gives the protein CASSVDPGPGAKNIQYF.

This clone was observed a few times. The V and J genes are TRBV25-1 and TRBJ2-5; TRBD2 matches at 9 bases. Germline V gene sequence: CDR1 MGHDK, CDR2 SYGVNS. CDR3 length equals 12 residues. After removal of 4 bases from V and 7 bases from J, the junction contained 1 base not matched to a gene. CDR3 DNA sequence: TGTGCCAGCAGTGTAGCGGGGGCGACCCAGTACTTC. This sequence encodes CASSVAGATQYF.

This rearrangement joins TRBV2 to TRBJ1-1; perhaps TRBD1 as D (5 bases). In germline, CDR1 is SNHLY, CDR2 FYNNEI. This CDR3 contains 17 residues. Between the trimmed V and J ends, which lost 0 bases and 4 bases, there was a span of 18 bases. CDR3 nucleotide sequence: TGTGCCAGCAGTGAAGCGCTTGGGAGGGGCCCTCGCACTGAAGCTTTCTTT. Protein product: CASSEALGRGPRTEAFF.

The chain carries TRBV5-5 and TRBJ1-4; D ambiguous. Germline assignment: CDR1 SGHKS and CDR2 YYEKEE (reference sequence). V was shortened by 3 bases and J by 7 bases, with 13 bases between the two germline ends. The length of the CDR3 is 14 residues. The CDR3 region has the DNA TGTGCCAGCAGCTGGGCGTTATTTGGTGAAAAACTGTTTTTT. Protein product: CASSWALFGEKLFF.

In its sample, this clone was seen once. The chain uses TRBV5-1 and TRBJ2-7, with D tentatively TRBD2 (6 bases). The CDR3 is made up of 13 amino acids. In germline, CDR1 is SGHRS, CDR2 YFSETQ. With 3 bases removed from V and 9 bases from J, the gap between germline ends came to 16 bases. CDR3 bases: TGCGCCAGCAGCTCGCCGGGAGCCTTAGGGCAGTACTTC. Amino acids: CASSSPGALGQYF.

The chain has TRBV29-1 and TRBJ1-5; D gene ambiguous. Trimming removed 1 base from V and 5 bases from J, with 12 bases in between. Per the germline V gene, CDR1 is SQVTM and CDR2 is ANQGSEA. This CDR3 is 14 amino acids long. The CDR3 DNA follows: TGCAGCGTTGAAGTGGGAGGTAACGATCAGCCCCAGCATTTT. Translating it yields CSVEVGGNDQPQHF. The full variable domain, with the rest looked up from reference TRBV29-1 and TRBJ1-5, is SAVISQKPSRDICQRGTSLTIQCQVDSQVTMMFWYRQQPGQSLTLIATANQGSEATYESGFVIDKFPISRPNLTFSTLTVSNMSPEDSSIYLCSVEVGGNDQPQHFGDGTRLSIL.

The CDR3 reads CASSLVQGGRDTQYF. In DNA form, the CDR3 reads TGCGCCAGCAGCTTGGTTCAAGGGGGTAGGGATACGCAGTATTTT. V is TRBV5-1 and J is TRBJ2-3; D may be TRBD1 (6 bases). V lost 0 bases and J 6 bases, leaving 14 bases between the germline ends. The germline V gene has CDR1 SGHRS and CDR2 YFSETQ. The CDR3 runs 15 residues.

The chain combines TRBV5-4 with TRBJ2-5, with D possibly TRBD2 on 7 matching bases. The CDR3 loop spans 16 amino acids. The V end was cut by 4 bases, the J end by 5 bases, with 21 bases between. CDR1 and CDR2 from the germline V gene are SGHNT and YYREEE (reference sequence). CDR3 in amino acids: CASSPGGGGARETQYF. The CDR3 bases are TGTGCCAGCAGCCCCGGTGGAGGGGGGGCTAGGGAGACCCAGTACTTC.

This clone was counted between two and nine times. The CDR3 protein is CASSLGDRLTEAFF. In DNA, the CDR3 is TGCGCCAGCAGCTTGGGTGACAGGTTGACTGAAGCTTTCTTT. This chain links TRBV5-1 with TRBJ1-1; the D gene is possibly TRBD1 (6 bases). Germline loops: CDR1 SGHRS, CDR2 YFSETQ. V dropped 0 bases and J dropped 5 bases, with 11 bases sitting between them. This CDR3 spans 14 amino acids.

This clone was detected once. The chain links TRBV5-8 to TRBJ2-5, with D maybe TRBD2 (6 bases). Germline V gene data show CDR1 as SGHTS and CDR2 as YDEGEE. The CDR3 length is 14 residues. V gave up 2 bases and J gave up 3 bases, with 11 bases separating them. The CDR3 reads CASSFWTTKETQYF. CDR3 coding DNA: TGTGCCAGCAGCTTTTGGACTACCAAAGAGACCCAGTACTTC. Drawing the rest from reference TRBV5-8 and TRBJ2-5, the complete variable domain is EAGVTQSPTHLIKTRGQQATLRCSPISGHTSVYWYQQALGLGLQFLLWYDEGEERNRGNFPPRFSGRQFPNYSSELNVNALELEDSALYLCASSFWTTKETQYFGPGTRLLVL.

The chain employs TRBV11-1 and TRBJ2-5, with 11 bases matching TRBD1. Germline CDR1 is SGHAT and CDR2 is FQDESV (reference sequence). The CDR3 covers 15 residues. Losses at the gene ends were 5 bases for V and 5 bases for J; bases not matched to a gene: 7. Written as DNA, the CDR3 is TGTGCCAGCAGCCCCTGGACAGGGGGCGCCGAGACCCAGTACTTC. This encodes CASSPWTGGAETQYF.

The chain has TRBV28 and TRBJ1-2; no clear D. Trimming shortened V by 3 bases and J by 6 bases, and 11 bases separated the two germline ends. Germline CDR1 reads MDHEN; CDR2 reads SYDVKM. This CDR3 spans 13 amino acids. The CDR3 DNA follows: TGTGCCAGCAGTTTGGCCGGAGGTAATGGCTACACCTTC. This gives the protein CASSLAGGNGYTF.

The gene calls are TRBV7-3 and TRBJ2-2, with D possibly TRBD1 on 5 matching bases. The CDR3 is made up of 15 amino acids. Germline CDR1 is SGHTA and CDR2 is FQGTGA. Trimming stripped 1 base from V and 5 bases from J, with 11 bases between. CDR3 sequence reads: CASSLNRGLTGELFF. The CDR3 nucleotides read TGTGCCAGCAGCTTAAATAGGGGATTGACCGGGGAGCTGTTTTTT.

The chain combines TRBV5-1 with TRBJ2-7; 10 nucleotides match TRBD1. Trimming cost V 4 bases and J 10 bases; bases outside gene matches: 20. The V gene's germline CDR1 is SGHRS and CDR2 YFSETQ. The CDR3 has 17 residues. The DNA of the CDR3 is TGCGCCAGCAGCGTCGGAACTATAGGACAGGGGGTAATCGAACAGTACTTC. Its protein product is CASSVGTIGQGVIEQYF.

This chain connects TRBV2 to TRBJ1-3; TRBD1 might be the D (6 bases). Trimming removed 3 bases at V and 1 base at J, with 13 bases between. This CDR3 region has 16 residues. Germline values: CDR1 SNHLY, CDR2 FYNNEI. The CDR3 bases are TGTGCCAGCAGTGACGGACAGTGGACGTCTGGAAACACCATATATTTT. It codes for CASSDGQWTSGNTIYF.

The chain has TRBV28 and TRBJ2-2, with D possibly being TRBD2 (6 bases). V lost 3 bases and J lost 2, with 10 bases in between. The CDR3 consists of 15 residues. The germline gives CDR1 MDHEN, CDR2 SYDVKM. The CDR3 is CASSFPGLNTGELFF. CDR3 DNA: TGTGCCAGCAGTTTCCCGGGACTTAACACCGGGGAGCTGTTTTTT.

This clone was counted a single time. The chain couples TRBV7-9 to TRBJ1-1; D is undetermined. V lost 8 bases and J 1 base, leaving 11 bases between the germline ends. The CDR3 length is 13 residues. Germline CDR1 and CDR2: SEHNR and FQNEAQ (reference sequence). The CDR3 coding sequence is TGTGCCAGCTCGTGGGGAGGGAACACTGAAGCTTTCTTT. Residues: CASSWGGNTEAFF.

The V gene is TRBV6-1, the J gene TRBJ1-5, with a possible D match to TRBD1 (5 bases). The ends were cut back, 0 bases at V and 4 bases at J, with 10 bases in the middle. Per the germline V gene, CDR1 is MNHNS and CDR2 is SASEGT. This CDR3 spans 15 amino acids. In DNA form, the CDR3 reads TGTGCCAGCAGTGAAGCAGCAGGGTGGAATCAGCCCCAGCATTTT. Residues: CASSEAAGWNQPQHF.

This chain uses TRBV12-3 or TRBV12-4 with TRBJ2-5, with D unclear. The CDR3 sequence is 11 residues long. V was cut by 5 bases and J by 4 bases, with 5 bases left in between. CDR3 sequence: CASSLLETQYF. DNA of the CDR3: TGTGCCAGCAGTCTCCTAGAGACCCAGTACTTC.

This chain links TRBV7-3 with TRBJ1-2, with unresolved D. Per the germline V gene, CDR1 is SGHTA and CDR2 is FQGTGA. The CDR3 covers 13 residues. The ends were cut back, 3 bases at V and 7 bases at J, with 12 bases in the middle. The CDR3 coding sequence is TGTGCCAGCAGCTTGGACCCTAGCGGTGGCTACACCTTC. It translates to CASSLDPSGGYTF.

The CDR3 nucleotides are TGTGCCAGCACCCTTAGCGGGGGGAGGGACAATGAGCAGTTCTTC. It encodes CASTLSGGRDNEQFF. This rearrangement joins TRBV2 to TRBJ2-1, with 10 positions matching TRBD2. CDR1 and CDR2 (germline): SNHLY, FYNNEI. This CDR3 is built from 15 residues. Trimming cost V 7 bases and J 5 bases; bases outside gene matches: 8.

V gene TRBV30 combines with J gene TRBJ2-6; perhaps TRBD1 as D (6 bases). Germline V gene lookup returns CDR1 GTSNPN and CDR2 SVGIG (reference sequence). The V and J ends lost 0 bases and 2 bases respectively, with 14 bases between them. The CDR3 covers 17 residues. The chain's CDR3 is CAWSVGQGRPGANVLTF. In DNA, the CDR3 is TGTGCCTGGAGTGTAGGGCAGGGGAGACCTGGGGCCAACGTCCTGACTTTC. The full variable domain, with the rest looked up from reference TRBV30 and TRBJ2-6, is SQTIHQWPATLVQPVGSPLSLECTVEGTSNPNLYWYRQAAGRGLQLLFYSVGIGQISSEVPQNLSASRPQDRQFILSSKKLLLSDSGFYLCAWSVGQGRPGANVLTFGAGSRLTVL.